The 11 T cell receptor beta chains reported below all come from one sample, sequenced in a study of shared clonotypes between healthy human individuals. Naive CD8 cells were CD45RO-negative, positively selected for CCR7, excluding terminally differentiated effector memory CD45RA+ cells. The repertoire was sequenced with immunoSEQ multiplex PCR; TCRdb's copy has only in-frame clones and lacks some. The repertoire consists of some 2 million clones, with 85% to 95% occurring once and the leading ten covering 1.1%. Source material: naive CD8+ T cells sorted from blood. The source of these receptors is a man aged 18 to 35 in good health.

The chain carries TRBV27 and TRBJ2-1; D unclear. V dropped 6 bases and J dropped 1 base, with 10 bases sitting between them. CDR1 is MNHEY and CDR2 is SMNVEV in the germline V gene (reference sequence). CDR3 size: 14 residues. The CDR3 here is CASRSLGSYNEQFF. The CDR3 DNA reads TGTGCCAGCAGGAGCCTGGGGTCCTACAATGAGCAGTTCTTC.

Written as DNA, the CDR3 is TGTGCCAGCAGCCAAGTGGGGGGGGCCGCAGATACGCAGTATTTT. Translation: CASSQVGGAADTQYF. The J gene is TRBJ2-3, the V gene TRBV4-2; weak D call: TRBD2 (7 bases). The V gene's germline CDR1 is LGHNA and CDR2 YNFKEQ. Trimming took 1 base from V and 4 from J, leaving 12 bases between them. This CDR3 has 15 residues.

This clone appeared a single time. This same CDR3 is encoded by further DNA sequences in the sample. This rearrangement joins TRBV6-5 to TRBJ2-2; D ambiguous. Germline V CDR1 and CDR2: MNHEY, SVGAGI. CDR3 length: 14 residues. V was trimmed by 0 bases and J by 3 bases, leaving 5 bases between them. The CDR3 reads CASSYSSYTGELFF. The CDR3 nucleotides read TGTGCCAGCAGTTACTCGTCGTACACCGGGGAGCTGTTTTTT.

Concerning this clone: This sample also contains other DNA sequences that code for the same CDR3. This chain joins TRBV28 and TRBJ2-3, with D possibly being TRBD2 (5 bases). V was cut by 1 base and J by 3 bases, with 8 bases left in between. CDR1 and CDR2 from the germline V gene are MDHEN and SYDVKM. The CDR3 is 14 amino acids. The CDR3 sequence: CASSLSGNTDTQYF. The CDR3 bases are TGTGCCAGCAGTTTATCGGGGAATACAGATACGCAGTATTTT.

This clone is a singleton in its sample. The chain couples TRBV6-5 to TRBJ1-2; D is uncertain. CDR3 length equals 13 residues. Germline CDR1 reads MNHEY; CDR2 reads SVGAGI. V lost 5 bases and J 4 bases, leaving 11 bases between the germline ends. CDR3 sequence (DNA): TGTGCCAGCAGTATTGACCTTACCTATGGCTACACCTTC. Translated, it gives CASSIDLTYGYTF.

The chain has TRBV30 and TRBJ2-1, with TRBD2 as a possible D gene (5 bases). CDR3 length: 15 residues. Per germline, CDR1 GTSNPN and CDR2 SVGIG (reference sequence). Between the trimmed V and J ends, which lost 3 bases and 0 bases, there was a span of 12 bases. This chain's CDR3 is CAWSSGESSYNEQFF. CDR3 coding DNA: TGTGCCTGGAGCTCCGGGGAGAGCTCCTACAATGAGCAGTTCTTC.

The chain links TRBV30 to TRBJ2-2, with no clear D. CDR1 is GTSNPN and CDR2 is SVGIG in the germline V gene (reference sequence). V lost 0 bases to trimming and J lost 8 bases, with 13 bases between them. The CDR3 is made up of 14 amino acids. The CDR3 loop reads CAWSVLFGEGELFF. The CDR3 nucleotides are TGTGCCTGGAGTGTACTTTTTGGGGAAGGGGAGCTGTTTTTT.

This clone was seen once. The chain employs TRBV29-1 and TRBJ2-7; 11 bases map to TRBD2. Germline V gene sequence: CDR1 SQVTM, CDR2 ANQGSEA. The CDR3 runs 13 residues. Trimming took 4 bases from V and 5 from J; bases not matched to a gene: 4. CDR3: CSVVTSGGHEQYF. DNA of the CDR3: TGCAGCGTTGTAACTAGCGGGGGCCACGAGCAGTACTTC.

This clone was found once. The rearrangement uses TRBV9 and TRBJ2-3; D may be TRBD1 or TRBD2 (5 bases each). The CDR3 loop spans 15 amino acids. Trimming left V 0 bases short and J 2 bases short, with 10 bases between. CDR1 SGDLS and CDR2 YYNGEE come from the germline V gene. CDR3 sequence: CASSVGGEPTDTQYF. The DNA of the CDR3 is TGTGCCAGCAGCGTAGGAGGGGAACCCACAGATACGCAGTATTTT.

The CDR3 loop reads CSARGLAGDNEQFF. The CDR3 DNA is TGCAGCGCCAGGGGGCTAGCGGGAGACAATGAGCAGTTCTTC. The chain links TRBV29-1 to TRBJ2-1, with 10 bases fitting TRBD2. Germline CDR1 reads SQVTM; CDR2 reads ANQGSEA. The ends lost 7 bases at V and 5 bases at J; junction bases unmatched: 8. CDR3 size: 14 residues.

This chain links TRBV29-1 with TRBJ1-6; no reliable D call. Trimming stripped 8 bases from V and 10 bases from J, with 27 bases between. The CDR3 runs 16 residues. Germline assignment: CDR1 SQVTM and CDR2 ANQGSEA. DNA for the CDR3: TGCAGCCCCCAAGGAATGTCTGATAGTGACTACTCACCCCTCCACTTT. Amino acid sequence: CSPQGMSDSDYSPLHF.